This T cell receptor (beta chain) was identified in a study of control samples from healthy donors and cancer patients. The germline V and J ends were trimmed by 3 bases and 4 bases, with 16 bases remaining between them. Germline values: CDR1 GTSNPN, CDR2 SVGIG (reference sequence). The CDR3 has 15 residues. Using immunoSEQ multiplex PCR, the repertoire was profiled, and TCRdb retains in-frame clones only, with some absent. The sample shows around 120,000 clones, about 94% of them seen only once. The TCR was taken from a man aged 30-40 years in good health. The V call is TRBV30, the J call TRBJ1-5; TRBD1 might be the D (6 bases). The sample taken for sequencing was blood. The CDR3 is CAWSNTGFRNQPQHF. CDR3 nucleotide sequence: TGTGCCTGGAGCAATACAGGGTTTCGGAATCAGCCCCAGCATTTT.